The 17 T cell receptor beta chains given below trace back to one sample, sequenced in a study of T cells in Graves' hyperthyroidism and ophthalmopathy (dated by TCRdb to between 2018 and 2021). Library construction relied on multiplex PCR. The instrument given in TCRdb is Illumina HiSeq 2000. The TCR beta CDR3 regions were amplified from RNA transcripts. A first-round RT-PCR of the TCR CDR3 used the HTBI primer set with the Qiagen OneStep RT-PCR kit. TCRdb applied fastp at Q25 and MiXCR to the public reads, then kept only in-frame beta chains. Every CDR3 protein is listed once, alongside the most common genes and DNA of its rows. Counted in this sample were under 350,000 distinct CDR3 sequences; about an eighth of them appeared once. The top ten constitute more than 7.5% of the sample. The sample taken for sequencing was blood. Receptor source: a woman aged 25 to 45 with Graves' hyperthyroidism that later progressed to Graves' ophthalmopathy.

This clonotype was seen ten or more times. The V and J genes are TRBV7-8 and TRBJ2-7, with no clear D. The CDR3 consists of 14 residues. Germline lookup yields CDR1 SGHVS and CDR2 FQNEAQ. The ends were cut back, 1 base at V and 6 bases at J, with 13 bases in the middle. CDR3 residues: CASSLVLSDGEQYF. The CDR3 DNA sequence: TGTGCCAGCAGCTTAGTACTAAGTGACGGCGAGCAGTACTTC. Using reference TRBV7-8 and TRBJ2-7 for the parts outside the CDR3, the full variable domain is GAGVSQSPRYKVAKRGQDVALRCDPISGHVSLFWYQQALGQGPEFLTYFQNEAQLDKSGLPSDRFFAERPEGSVSTLKIQRTQQEDSAVYLCASSLVLSDGEQYFGPGTRLTVT.

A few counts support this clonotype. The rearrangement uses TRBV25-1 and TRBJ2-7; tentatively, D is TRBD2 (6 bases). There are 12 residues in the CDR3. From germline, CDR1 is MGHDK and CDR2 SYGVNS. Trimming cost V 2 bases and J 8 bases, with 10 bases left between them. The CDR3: CASSELRGKQYF. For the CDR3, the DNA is TGTGCCAGCAGTGAACTTCGGGGGAAGCAGTACTTC.

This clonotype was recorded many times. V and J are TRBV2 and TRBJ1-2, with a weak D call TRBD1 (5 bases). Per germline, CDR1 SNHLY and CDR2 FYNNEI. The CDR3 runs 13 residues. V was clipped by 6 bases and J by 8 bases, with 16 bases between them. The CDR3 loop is CASSPVLGEGYTF. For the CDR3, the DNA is TGTGCCAGCAGCCCGGTTTTGGGGGAGGGCTACACCTTC. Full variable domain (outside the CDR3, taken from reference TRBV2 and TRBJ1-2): EPEVTQTPSHQVTQMGQEVILRCVPISNHLYFYWYRQILGQKVEFLVSFYNNEISEKSEIFDDQFSVERPDGSNFTLKIRSTKLEDSAMYFCASSPVLGEGYTFGSGTRLTVV.

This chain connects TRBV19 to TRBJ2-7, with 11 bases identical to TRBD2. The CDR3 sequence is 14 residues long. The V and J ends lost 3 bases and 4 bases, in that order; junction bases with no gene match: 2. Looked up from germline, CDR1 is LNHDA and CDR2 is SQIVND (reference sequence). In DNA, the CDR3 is TGTGCCAGTAGTATGGCTAGCGGGAGGTACGAGCAGTACTTC. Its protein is CASSMASGRYEQYF.

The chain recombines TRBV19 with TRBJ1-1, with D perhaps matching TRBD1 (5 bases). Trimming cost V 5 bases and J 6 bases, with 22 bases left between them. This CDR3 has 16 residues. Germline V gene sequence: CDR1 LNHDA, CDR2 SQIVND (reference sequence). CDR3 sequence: CASSSRDRLSKAEAFF. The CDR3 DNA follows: TGTGCCAGTAGTTCCCGGGACCGACTTTCGAAGGCTGAAGCTTTCTTT.

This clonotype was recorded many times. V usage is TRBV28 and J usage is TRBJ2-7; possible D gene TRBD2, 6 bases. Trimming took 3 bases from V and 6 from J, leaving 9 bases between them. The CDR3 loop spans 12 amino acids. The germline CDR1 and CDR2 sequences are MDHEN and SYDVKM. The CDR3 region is CASSLQEGEQYF. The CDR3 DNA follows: TGTGCCAGCAGTTTGCAGGAGGGCGAGCAGTACTTC.

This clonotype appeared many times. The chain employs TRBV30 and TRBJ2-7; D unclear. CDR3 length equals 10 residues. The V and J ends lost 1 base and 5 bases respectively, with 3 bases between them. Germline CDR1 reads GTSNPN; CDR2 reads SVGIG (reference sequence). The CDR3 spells CAWSGDEQYF. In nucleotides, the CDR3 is TGTGCCTGGAGTGGCGACGAGCAGTACTTC.

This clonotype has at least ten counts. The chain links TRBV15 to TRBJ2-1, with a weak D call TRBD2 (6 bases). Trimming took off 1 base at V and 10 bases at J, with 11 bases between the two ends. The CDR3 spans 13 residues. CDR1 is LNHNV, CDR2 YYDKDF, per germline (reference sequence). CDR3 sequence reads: CATSRVTAGEQFF. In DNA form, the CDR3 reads TGTGCCACCAGCAGAGTTACAGCGGGCGAGCAGTTCTTC.

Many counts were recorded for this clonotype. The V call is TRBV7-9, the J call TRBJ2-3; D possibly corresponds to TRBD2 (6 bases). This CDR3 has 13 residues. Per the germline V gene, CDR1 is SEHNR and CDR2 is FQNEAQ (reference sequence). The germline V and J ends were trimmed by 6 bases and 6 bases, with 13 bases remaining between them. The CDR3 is CASSYPSEDTQYF. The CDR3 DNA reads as TGTGCCAGCAGTTACCCTAGCGAGGATACGCAGTATTTT.

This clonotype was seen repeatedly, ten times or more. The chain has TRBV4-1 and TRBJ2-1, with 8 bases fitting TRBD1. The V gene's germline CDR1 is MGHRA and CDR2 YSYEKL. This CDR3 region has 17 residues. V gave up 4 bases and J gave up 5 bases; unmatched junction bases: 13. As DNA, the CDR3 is TGCGCCAGCAGCCGAGAAGGACAGGGAGAGGTACACAATGAGCAGTTCTTC. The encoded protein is CASSREGQGEVHNEQFF.

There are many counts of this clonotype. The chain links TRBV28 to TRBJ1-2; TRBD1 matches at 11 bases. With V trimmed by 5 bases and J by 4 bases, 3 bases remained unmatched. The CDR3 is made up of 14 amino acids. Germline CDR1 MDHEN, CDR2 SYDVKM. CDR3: CASSPGTGGYGYTF. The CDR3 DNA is TGTGCCAGCAGTCCAGGGACAGGGGGCTATGGCTACACCTTC.

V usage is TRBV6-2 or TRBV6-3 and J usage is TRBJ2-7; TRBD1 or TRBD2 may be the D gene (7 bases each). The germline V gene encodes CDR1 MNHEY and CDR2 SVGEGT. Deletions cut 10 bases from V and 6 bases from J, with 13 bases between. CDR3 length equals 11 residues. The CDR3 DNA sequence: TGTGCCACCCAGGGGGGGGGCGAGCAGTACTTC. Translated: CATQGGGEQYF.

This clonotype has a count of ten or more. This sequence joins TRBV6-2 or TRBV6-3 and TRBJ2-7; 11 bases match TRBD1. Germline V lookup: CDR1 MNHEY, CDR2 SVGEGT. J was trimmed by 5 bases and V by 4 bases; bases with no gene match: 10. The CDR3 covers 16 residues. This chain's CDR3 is CASSFPPGQGVDEQYF. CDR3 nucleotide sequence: TGTGCCAGCAGTTTCCCGCCGGGACAGGGGGTCGACGAGCAGTACTTC.

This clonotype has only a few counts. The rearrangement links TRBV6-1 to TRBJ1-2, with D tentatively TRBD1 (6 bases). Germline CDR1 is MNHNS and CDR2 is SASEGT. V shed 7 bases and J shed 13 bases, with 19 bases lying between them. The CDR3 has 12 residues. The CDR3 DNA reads TGTGCCAGCAACTCACCGACAGGTCCGCTCACCTTC. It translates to CASNSPTGPLTF.

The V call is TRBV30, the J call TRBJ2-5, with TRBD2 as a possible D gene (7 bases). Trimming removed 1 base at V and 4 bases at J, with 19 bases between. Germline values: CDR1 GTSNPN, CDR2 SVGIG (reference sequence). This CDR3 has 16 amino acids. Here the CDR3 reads CAWSAPPGGLLETQYF. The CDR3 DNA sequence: TGTGCCTGGAGTGCCCCCCCCGGGGGGCTTTTAGAGACCCAGTACTTC.

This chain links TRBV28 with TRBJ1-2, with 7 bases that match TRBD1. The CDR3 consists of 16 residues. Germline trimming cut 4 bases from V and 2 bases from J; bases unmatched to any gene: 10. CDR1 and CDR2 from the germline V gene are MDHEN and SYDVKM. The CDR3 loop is CASSSPSGGHNYGYTF. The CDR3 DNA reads TGTGCCAGCAGTTCACCATCAGGGGGACACAACTATGGCTACACCTTC.

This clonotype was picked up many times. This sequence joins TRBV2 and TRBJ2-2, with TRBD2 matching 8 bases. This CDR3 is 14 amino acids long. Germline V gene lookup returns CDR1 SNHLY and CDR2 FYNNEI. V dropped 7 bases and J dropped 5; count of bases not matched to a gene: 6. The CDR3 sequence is CASKREGRTGELFF. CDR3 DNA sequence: TGTGCCAGCAAACGGGAGGGCCGGACCGGGGAGCTGTTTTTT.